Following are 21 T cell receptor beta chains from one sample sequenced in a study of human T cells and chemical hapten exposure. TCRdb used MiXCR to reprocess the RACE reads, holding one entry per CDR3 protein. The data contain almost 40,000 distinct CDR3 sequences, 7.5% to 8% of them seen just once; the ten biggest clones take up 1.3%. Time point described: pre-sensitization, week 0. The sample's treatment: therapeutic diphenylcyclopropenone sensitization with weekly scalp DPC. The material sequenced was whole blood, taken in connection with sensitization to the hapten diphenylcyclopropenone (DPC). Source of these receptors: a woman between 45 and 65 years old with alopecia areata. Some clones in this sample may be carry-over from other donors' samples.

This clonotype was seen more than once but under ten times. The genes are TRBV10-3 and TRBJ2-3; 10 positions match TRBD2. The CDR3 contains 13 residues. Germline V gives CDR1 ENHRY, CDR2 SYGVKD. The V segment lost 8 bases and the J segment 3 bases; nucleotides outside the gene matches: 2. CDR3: CAIQAGGTDTQYF. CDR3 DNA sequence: TGTGCCATCCAAGCGGGAGGGACAGATACGCAGTATTTT.

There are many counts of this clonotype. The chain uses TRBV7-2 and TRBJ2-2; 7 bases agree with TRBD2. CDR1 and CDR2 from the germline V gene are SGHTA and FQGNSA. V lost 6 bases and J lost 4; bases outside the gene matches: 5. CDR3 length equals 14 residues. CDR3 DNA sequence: TGTGCCAGCAGTAGGACTAGGGCCACCGGGGAGCTGTTTTTT. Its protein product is CASSRTRATGELFF.

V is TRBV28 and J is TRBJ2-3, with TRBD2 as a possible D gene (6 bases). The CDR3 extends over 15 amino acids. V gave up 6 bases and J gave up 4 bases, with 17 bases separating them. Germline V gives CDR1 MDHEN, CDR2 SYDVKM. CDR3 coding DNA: TGTGCCAGCAGCGAATCGACTAGTAGGGCAGATACGCAGTATTTT. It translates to CASSESTSRADTQYF.

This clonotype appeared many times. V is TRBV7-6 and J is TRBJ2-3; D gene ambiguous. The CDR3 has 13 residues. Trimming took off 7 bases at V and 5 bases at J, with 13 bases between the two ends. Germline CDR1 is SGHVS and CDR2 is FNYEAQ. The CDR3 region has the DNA TGTGCCAGCAACCAGCAGTATAGAGATACGCAGTATTTT. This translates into CASNQQYRDTQYF.

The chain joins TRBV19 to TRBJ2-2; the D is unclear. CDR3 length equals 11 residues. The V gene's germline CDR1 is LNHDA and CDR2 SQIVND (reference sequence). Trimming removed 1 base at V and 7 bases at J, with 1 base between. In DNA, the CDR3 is TGTGCCAGTAGTATAGTCGGGGAGCTGTTTTTT. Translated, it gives CASSIVGELFF.

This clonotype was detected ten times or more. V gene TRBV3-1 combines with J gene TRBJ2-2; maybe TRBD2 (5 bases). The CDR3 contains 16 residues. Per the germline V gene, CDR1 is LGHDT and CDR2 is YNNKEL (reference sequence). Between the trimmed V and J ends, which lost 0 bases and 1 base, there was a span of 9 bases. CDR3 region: CASSQDSSRNTGELFF. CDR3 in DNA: TGTGCCAGCAGCCAAGATTCTAGCCGGAACACCGGGGAGCTGTTTTTT.

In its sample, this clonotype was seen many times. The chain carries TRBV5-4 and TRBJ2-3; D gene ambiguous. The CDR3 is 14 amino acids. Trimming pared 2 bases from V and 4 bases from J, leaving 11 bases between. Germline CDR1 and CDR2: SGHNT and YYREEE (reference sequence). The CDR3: CASSFPPGPDTQYF. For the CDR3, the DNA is TGTGCCAGCAGCTTCCCCCCCGGTCCAGATACGCAGTATTTT.

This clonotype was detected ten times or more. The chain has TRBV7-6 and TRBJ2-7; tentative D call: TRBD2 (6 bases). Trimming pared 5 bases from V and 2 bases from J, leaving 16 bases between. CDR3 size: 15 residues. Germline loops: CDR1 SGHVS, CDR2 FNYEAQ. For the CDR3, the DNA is TGTGCCAGCAGCCCCCCCTCGGGGGAGACCTACGAGCAGTACTTC. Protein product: CASSPPSGETYEQYF.

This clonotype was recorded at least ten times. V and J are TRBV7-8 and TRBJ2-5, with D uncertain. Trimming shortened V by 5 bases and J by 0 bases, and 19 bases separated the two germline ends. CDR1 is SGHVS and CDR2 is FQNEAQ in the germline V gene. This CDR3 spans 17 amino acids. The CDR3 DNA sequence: TGTGCCAGCAGCCAACGCCTGGCCAAACTGTACCAAGAGACCCAGTACTTC. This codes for CASSQRLAKLYQETQYF.

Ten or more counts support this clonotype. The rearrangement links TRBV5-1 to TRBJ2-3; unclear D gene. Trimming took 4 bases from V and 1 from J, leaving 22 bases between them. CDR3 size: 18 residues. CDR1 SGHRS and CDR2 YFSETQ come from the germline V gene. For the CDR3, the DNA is TGCGCCAGCAGCGTGGGAACCACGGGTCCCCTGGGCACAGATACGCAGTATTTT. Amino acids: CASSVGTTGPLGTDTQYF.

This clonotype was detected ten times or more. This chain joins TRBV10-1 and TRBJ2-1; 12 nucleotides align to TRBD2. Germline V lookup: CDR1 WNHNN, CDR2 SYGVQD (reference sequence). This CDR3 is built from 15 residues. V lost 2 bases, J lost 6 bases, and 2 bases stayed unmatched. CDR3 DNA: TGCGCCAGCAGTGAGGTGACTAGCGGGAGCAATGAGCAGTTCTTC. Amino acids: CASSEVTSGSNEQFF.

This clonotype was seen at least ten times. This CDR3 reads CSARDLVRSYF. CDR3 coding DNA: TGCAGTGCTAGAGATCTTGTGCGGAGTTACTTC. The chain carries TRBV20-1 and TRBJ2-7, with D hard to call. The V end lost 0 bases, the J end lost 13 bases, and 13 bases lay between the germline ends. The CDR3 consists of 11 residues. The germline V gene has CDR1 DFQATT and CDR2 SNEGSKA (reference sequence).

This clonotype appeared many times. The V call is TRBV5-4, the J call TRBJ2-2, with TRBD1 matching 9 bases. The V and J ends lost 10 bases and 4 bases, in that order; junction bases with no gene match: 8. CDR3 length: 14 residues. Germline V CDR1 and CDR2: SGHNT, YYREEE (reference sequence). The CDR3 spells CAAQRDRVTGELFF. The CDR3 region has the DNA TGTGCCGCACAGCGGGACAGGGTCACCGGGGAGCTGTTTTTT.

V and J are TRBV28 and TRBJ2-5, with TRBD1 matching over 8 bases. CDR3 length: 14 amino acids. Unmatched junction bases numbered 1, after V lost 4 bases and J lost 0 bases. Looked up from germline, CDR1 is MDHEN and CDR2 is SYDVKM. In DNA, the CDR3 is TGTGCCAGCAGTTCGGACAGGGACCAAGAGACCCAGTACTTC. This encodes CASSSDRDQETQYF.

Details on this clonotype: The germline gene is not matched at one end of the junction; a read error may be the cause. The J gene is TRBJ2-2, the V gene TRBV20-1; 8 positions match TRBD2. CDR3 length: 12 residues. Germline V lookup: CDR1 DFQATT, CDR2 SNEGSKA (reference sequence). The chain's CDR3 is CSSGRNTGELFF. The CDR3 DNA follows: TGTTCGAGCGGGAGGAACACCGGGGAGCTGTTTTTT.

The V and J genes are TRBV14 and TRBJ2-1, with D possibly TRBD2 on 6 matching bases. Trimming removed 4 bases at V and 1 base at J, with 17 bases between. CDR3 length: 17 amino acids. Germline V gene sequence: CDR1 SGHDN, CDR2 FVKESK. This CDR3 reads CASSPPRERPSYNEQFF. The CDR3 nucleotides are TGTGCCAGCAGCCCACCTCGGGAGCGGCCATCCTACAATGAGCAGTTCTTC.

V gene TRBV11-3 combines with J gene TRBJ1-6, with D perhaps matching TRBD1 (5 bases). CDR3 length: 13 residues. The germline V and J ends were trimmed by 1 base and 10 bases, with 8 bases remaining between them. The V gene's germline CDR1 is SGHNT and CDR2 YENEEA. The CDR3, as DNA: TGTGCCAGCAGCTTAGCGGGGGGATCACCCCTCCACTTT. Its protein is CASSLAGGSPLHF.

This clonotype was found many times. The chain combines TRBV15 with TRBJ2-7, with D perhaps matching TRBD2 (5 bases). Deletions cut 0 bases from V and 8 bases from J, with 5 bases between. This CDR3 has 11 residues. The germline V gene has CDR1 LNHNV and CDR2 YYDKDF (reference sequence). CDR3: CATSRDGKQYF. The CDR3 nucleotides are TGTGCCACCAGCAGAGACGGGAAGCAGTACTTC.

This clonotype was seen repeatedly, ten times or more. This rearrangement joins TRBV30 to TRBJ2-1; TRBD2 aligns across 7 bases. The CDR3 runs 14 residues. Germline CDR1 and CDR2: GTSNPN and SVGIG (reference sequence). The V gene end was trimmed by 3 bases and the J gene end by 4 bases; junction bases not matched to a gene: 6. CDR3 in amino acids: CAWSQAGVYNEQFF. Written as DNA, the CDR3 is TGTGCCTGGAGCCAGGCGGGAGTGTACAATGAGCAGTTCTTC.

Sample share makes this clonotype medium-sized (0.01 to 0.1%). CDR3 amino acids: CASSIVTAGGNQPQHF. Here the CDR3 DNA reads TGTGCCAGTAGTATAGTGACAGCGGGGGGCAATCAGCCCCAGCATTTT. This sequence joins TRBV19 and TRBJ1-5; D is perhaps TRBD1 (5 bases). The V end was cut by 1 base, the J end by 2 bases, with 12 bases between. The V gene's germline CDR1 is LNHDA and CDR2 SQIVND (reference sequence). CDR3 length: 16 amino acids.

The CDR3 bases are TGCAGCGTTGGGGGACTAGGGAATGAGCAGTTCTTC. This gives the protein CSVGGLGNEQFF. The chain joins TRBV29-1 to TRBJ2-1, with 8 positions matching TRBD2. Per the germline V gene, CDR1 is SQVTM and CDR2 is ANQGSEA. The ends lost 4 bases at V and 7 bases at J; junction bases unmatched: 3. This CDR3 is 12 amino acids long.